The 30 T cell receptor beta chains given below trace back to one sample, sequenced in a study of OX40 agonist ivuxolimab in advanced cancers. Using immunoSEQ multiplex PCR, the repertoire was profiled, and TCRdb retains in-frame clones only, with some absent. The sample records about 36,000 clones, around three quarters being singletons. The sample here was CD4+ or CD8+ T cells sorted from blood, taken in a trial of the OX40 agonist ivuxolimab. The source of these receptors is an adult with an advanced solid tumor such as melanoma, head and neck, liver or kidney cancer.

J is TRBJ2-7 and V is TRBV6-7; D is ambiguous. TRBV6-7 is an ORF; its function is uncertain. This CDR3 region has 9 residues. Trimming left V 9 bases short and J 2 bases short, with 2 bases between. The CDR3 spells CARPYEQYV. CDR3 DNA sequence: TGTGCCAGGCCCTACGAGCAGTACGTC.

This clone was counted once. The CDR3 sequence: CASSLVLGSAYNSPLHF. In DNA, the CDR3 is TGTGCCAGCAGTCTAGTGTTGGGGAGCGCCTATAATTCACCCCTCCACTTT. This rearrangement joins TRBV27 to TRBJ1-6, with no clear D. Trimming removed 5 bases at V and 2 bases at J, with 16 bases between. Germline values: CDR1 MNHEY, CDR2 SMNVEV (reference sequence). This CDR3 spans 17 amino acids.

The J gene is TRBJ2-7, the V gene TRBV5-1, with 8 bases fitting TRBD1. The CDR3 runs 13 residues. CDR1 and CDR2 (germline): SGHRS, YFSETQ. V shed 3 bases and J 6 bases; nucleotides not matched to a gene: 5. This CDR3 is CASSWTGSSEQYV. CDR3 coding DNA: TGCGCCAGCAGCTGGACAGGGAGTTCCGAGCAGTACGTC.

The chain couples TRBV5-4 to TRBJ1-1; D unclear. Germline CDR1 SGHNT, CDR2 YYREEE (reference sequence). The V end was cut by 0 bases, the J end by 1 base, with 7 bases between. The length of the CDR3 is 14 residues. The CDR3 DNA is TGTGCCAGCAGCTTGGTTCAGTCGAACACTGAAGCTTTCTTT. Translated: CASSLVQSNTEAFF.

The V gene is TRBV7-9, the J gene TRBJ1-2, with a weak D call TRBD1 (5 bases). Germline assignment: CDR1 SEHNR and CDR2 FQNEAQ (reference sequence). The CDR3 is made up of 14 amino acids. The V end was cut by 5 bases, the J end by 9 bases, with 19 bases between. The CDR3 sequence is CASSPGVSSVSYTF. CDR3 nucleotide sequence: TGTGCCAGCAGCCCGGGGGTTTCGAGCGTAAGCTACACCTTC. Full variable domain (remainder filled in from reference TRBV7-9 and TRBJ1-2): DTGVSQNPRHKITKRGQNVTFRCDPISEHNRLYWYRQTLGQGPEFLTYFQNEAQLEKSRLLSDRFSAERPKGSFSTLEIQRTEQGDSAMYLCASSPGVSSVSYTFGSGTRLTVV.

The V and J genes are TRBV5-1 and TRBJ1-1; 7 bases line up with TRBD1. Germline assignment: CDR1 SGHRS and CDR2 YFSETQ. This CDR3 has 13 residues. V was clipped by 0 bases and J by 10 bases; unmatched bases: 6. CDR3 residues: CASSLGEQGRAFF. CDR3 in DNA: TGCGCCAGCAGCTTGGGGGAACAGGGGAGAGCTTTCTTT.

This clone was seen a handful of times. The V call is TRBV2, the J call TRBJ1-2; 9 nucleotides agree with TRBD1. V dropped 6 bases and J dropped 7; count of bases not matched to a gene: 9. This CDR3 spans 14 amino acids. CDR1 is SNHLY, CDR2 FYNNEI, per germline. The CDR3 DNA sequence: TGTGCCAGCAGCGGTCGGACAGGGGTGGGTGGCTACACCTTC. This codes for CASSGRTGVGGYTF.

J is TRBJ1-1 and V is TRBV6-6, with D possibly matching TRBD1 (6 bases). V was cut by 6 bases and J by 5 bases, with 16 bases left in between. The CDR3 consists of 14 residues. The germline V gene has CDR1 MNHNY and CDR2 SVGAGI (reference sequence). CDR3 region: CASSLTGGLTEAFF. CDR3 nucleotide sequence: TGTGCCAGCAGCTTGACAGGCGGTTTGACTGAAGCTTTCTTT.

This clone has a handful of counts. V is TRBV30 and J is TRBJ1-1; D unresolved. Trimming pared 0 bases from V and 0 bases from J, leaving 5 bases between. Germline CDR1 GTSNPN, CDR2 SVGIG (reference sequence). This CDR3 has 13 residues. The CDR3 DNA reads as TGTGCCTGGAGTGTACTAGTGAACACTGAAGCTTTCTTT. Translated, it gives CAWSVLVNTEAFF.

The J gene is TRBJ2-7, the V gene TRBV6-5; the D gene is possibly TRBD2 (6 bases). This CDR3 is built from 15 residues. Germline CDR1 reads MNHEY; CDR2 reads SVGAGI. Trimming removed 4 bases from V and 4 bases from J, with 17 bases in between. The CDR3 spells CASSSRDLGGYEQYF. CDR3 bases: TGTGCCAGCAGTTCTCGGGACTTGGGGGGTTACGAGCAGTACTTC.

V usage is TRBV15 and J usage is TRBJ2-3; D is possibly TRBD1 or TRBD2 (5 bases each). Per germline, CDR1 LNHNV and CDR2 YYDKDF (reference sequence). The V end lost 0 bases, the J end lost 6 bases, and 10 bases lay between the germline ends. The CDR3 loop spans 14 amino acids. For the CDR3, the DNA is TGTGCCACCAGCAGAGATGAGGGGATGGATACGCAGTATTTT. Amino acids: CATSRDEGMDTQYF. Combining the CDR3 with reference TRBV15 and TRBJ2-3 gives the whole variable domain DAMVIQNPRYQVTQFGKPVTLSCSQTLNHNVMYWYQQKSSQAPKLLFHYYDKDFNNEADTPDNFQSRRPNTSFCFLDIRSPGLGDTAMYLCATSRDEGMDTQYFGPGTRLTVL.

Only a few counts were recorded for this clone. The chain combines TRBV4-1 with TRBJ2-1, with D unresolved. This CDR3 has 16 amino acids. V lost 3 bases to trimming and J lost 4 bases, with 16 bases between them. The germline V gene encodes CDR1 MGHRA and CDR2 YSYEKL. CDR3 loop: CASSQNWLVQYNEQFF. The CDR3 DNA sequence: TGCGCCAGCAGCCAGAACTGGTTGGTACAGTACAATGAGCAGTTCTTC.

The CDR3 reads CASSLNTGVPEQYF. Written as DNA, the CDR3 is TGCGCCAGCAGCCTTAATACAGGGGTCCCCGAGCAGTACTTC. The genes are TRBV5-1 and TRBJ2-7; 7 nucleotides line up with TRBD1. J gave up 6 bases and V 4 bases, and 10 bases lay outside the gene matches. The V gene's germline CDR1 is SGHRS and CDR2 YFSETQ. This CDR3 region has 14 residues.

The chain couples TRBV18 to TRBJ1-5, with D tentatively TRBD1 (6 bases). The germline CDR1 and CDR2 sequences are KGHSH and LQKENI. The V gene lost 3 bases and the J gene lost 1 base, with 10 bases spanning the gap. This CDR3 is 15 amino acids long. The CDR3 DNA sequence: TGTGCCAGCTCACCGACGAGGGGGAGCAATCAGCCCCAGCATTTT. Amino acids: CASSPTRGSNQPQHF.

This rearrangement joins TRBV19 to TRBJ1-5, with 8 nucleotides matching TRBD1. Germline CDR1 LNHDA, CDR2 SQIVND (reference sequence). V lost 6 bases and J lost 6; bases outside the gene matches: 10. This CDR3 region has 15 residues. CDR3 protein: CASRAGGAGSQPQHF. The CDR3 DNA follows: TGTGCCAGTAGGGCAGGGGGCGCGGGTTCTCAGCCCCAGCATTTT.

The V call is TRBV2, the J call TRBJ2-3; D is unresolved. CDR3 size: 12 residues. Per the germline V gene, CDR1 is SNHLY and CDR2 is FYNNEI. V lost 4 bases and J lost 3, with 5 bases in between. The CDR3 is CASSGATDTQYF. The CDR3 bases are TGTGCCAGCAGTGGAGCAACAGATACGCAGTATTTT.

The gene calls are TRBV6-5 and TRBJ1-1; D perhaps matches TRBD1 (6 bases). V lost 4 bases and J lost 9, with 15 bases in between. Germline V gives CDR1 MNHEY, CDR2 SVGAGI. The CDR3 runs to 13 residues. As DNA, the CDR3 is TGTGCCAGCAGTTCCTCGACAGGCCTACAAGCTTTCTTT. This translates into CASSSSTGLQAFF.

The chain links TRBV11-3 to TRBJ2-1; the D is unclear. With 2 bases removed from V and 5 bases from J, the gap between germline ends came to 7 bases. The V gene's germline CDR1 is SGHNT and CDR2 YENEEA. There are 13 residues in the CDR3. The CDR3 DNA reads as TGTGCCAGCAGCTTAAACCAGAACAATGAGCAGTTCTTC. It is translated as CASSLNQNNEQFF. The whole variable domain, remainder taken from reference TRBV11-3 and TRBJ2-1, is EAGVVQSPRYKIIEKKQPVAFWCNPISGHNTLYWYLQNLGQGPELLIRYENEEAVDDSQLPKDRFSAERLKGVDSTLKIQPAELGDSAVYLCASSLNQNNEQFFGPGTRLTVL.

J is TRBJ2-5 and V is TRBV2; 11 bases map to TRBD2. The J segment lost 5 bases and the V segment lost 7 bases, leaving 3 bases of the junction unmatched. The CDR3 has 13 amino acids. CDR1 is SNHLY and CDR2 is FYNNEI in the germline V gene. CDR3 amino acids: CASTLAGEETQYF. The DNA of the CDR3 is TGTGCCAGCACACTAGCGGGGGAGGAGACCCAGTACTTC.

J is TRBJ2-2 and V is TRBV6-5, with TRBD2 matching 9 bases. This CDR3 comprises 15 residues. Germline CDR1 MNHEY, CDR2 SVGAGI. The junction had 5 bases not matched to a gene; V was cut back by 5 bases and J by 4 bases. CDR3 amino acids: CASSLGTSITGELFF. For the CDR3, the DNA is TGTGCCAGCAGTCTAGGGACTAGCATCACCGGGGAGCTGTTTTTT.

The chain is built from TRBV29-1 and TRBJ1-1; TRBD1 might be the D (5 bases). This CDR3 has 14 amino acids. Trimming removed 6 bases from V and 4 bases from J, with 18 bases in between. The germline gives CDR1 SQVTM, CDR2 ANQGSEA. As DNA, the CDR3 is TGCAGCGTGGGGGTGAGGGGTGATAGCACTGAAGCTTTCTTT. Protein: CSVGVRGDSTEAFF.

The chain uses TRBV11-1 and TRBJ1-1, with TRBD1 matching 10 bases. Looked up from germline, CDR1 is SGHAT and CDR2 is FQDESV (reference sequence). Unmatched junction bases numbered 8, after V lost 6 bases and J lost 1 base. This CDR3 contains 16 residues. The CDR3 DNA reads TGTGCCAGCAGGAGAGACAGGGGGCAAAGGAACACTGAAGCTTTCTTT. This gives the protein CASRRDRGQRNTEAFF.

This chain uses TRBV2 with TRBJ2-2; D is unresolved. Trimming stripped 4 bases from V and 4 bases from J, with 10 bases between. The CDR3 runs 14 residues. CDR1 and CDR2 from the germline V gene are SNHLY and FYNNEI. The chain's CDR3 is CASSAVTSTGELFF. CDR3 bases: TGTGCCAGCAGTGCGGTAACTTCCACCGGGGAGCTGTTTTTT.

This clone was observed once. The chain combines TRBV5-6 with TRBJ1-5; D possibly corresponds to TRBD1 (6 bases). Germline lookup yields CDR1 SGHDT and CDR2 YYEEEE. Trimming took off 2 bases at V and 0 bases at J, with 12 bases between the two ends. The CDR3 length is 16 residues. The CDR3: CASSLFRDTSNQPQHF. CDR3 nucleotides: TGTGCCAGCAGCTTATTCCGGGACACTAGCAATCAGCCCCAGCATTTT.

The V and J genes are TRBV9 and TRBJ2-5, with 12 bases that match TRBD2. V lost 0 bases, J lost 4 bases, and 4 bases stayed unmatched. CDR3 length: 16 residues. Per germline, CDR1 SGDLS and CDR2 YYNGEE. The CDR3 DNA reads as TGTGCCAGCAGCGTAGGGGCTAGCGGGGGGGCAGAGACCCAGTACTTC. It is translated as CASSVGASGGAETQYF.

V and J are TRBV12-1 and TRBJ2-7; the DNA was not compared with TRBD2, the D call given in the table. TRBV12-1 is marked as a pseudogene. This CDR3 has 14 amino acids. The CDR3 sequence: CASSFAHRLAEQYV. The CDR3 DNA is TGTGCCAGCAGCTTTGCGCACCGTCTAGCCGAGCAGTACGTC.

The CDR3: CASSSRRGGVADTQYF. CDR3 nucleotide sequence: TGTGCCAGCAGCTCGCGGCGGGGGGGAGTCGCAGATACGCAGTATTTT. The chain is built from TRBV7-2 and TRBJ2-3; 9 bases agree with TRBD2. The V gene end was trimmed by 4 bases and the J gene end by 4 bases; junction bases not matched to a gene: 9. The germline gives CDR1 SGHTA, CDR2 FQGNSA. The length of the CDR3 is 16 residues.

This clone is labeled as medium-sized. The chain recombines TRBV7-9 with TRBJ1-1; 9 bases match TRBD1. This CDR3 comprises 16 residues. Per the germline V gene, CDR1 is SEHNR and CDR2 is FQNEAQ (reference sequence). V lost 1 base to trimming and J lost 5 bases; unmatched junction nucleotides: 8. The chain's CDR3 is CASSLDSSQGATEAFF. The CDR3 nucleotides are TGTGCCAGCAGCTTAGATTCCTCACAGGGGGCGACTGAAGCTTTCTTT.

The chain employs TRBV9 and TRBJ1-2, with 12 bases matching TRBD1. The CDR3 runs 16 residues. V was pared by 0 bases and J by 8 bases, with 8 bases of the junction left unmatched. The germline gives CDR1 SGDLS, CDR2 YYNGEE. In DNA form, the CDR3 reads TGTGCCAGCAGCGTAGGAGGGACAGGGGGCGTCGGGGGCTACACCTTC. Translating it yields CASSVGGTGGVGGYTF. Using reference TRBV9 and TRBJ1-2 for the parts outside the CDR3, the full variable domain is DSGVTQTPKHLITATGQRVTLRCSPRSGDLSVYWYQQSLDQGLQFLIQYYNGEERAKGNILERFSAQQFPDLHSELNLSSLELGDSALYFCASSVGGTGGVGGYTFGSGTRLTVV.

The V and J genes are TRBV20-1 and TRBJ1-2; D remains ambiguous. This CDR3 spans 10 amino acids. V was shortened by 1 base and J by 4 bases, with 1 base between the two germline ends. The germline V gene has CDR1 DFQATT and CDR2 SNEGSKA (reference sequence). The CDR3 spells CSARVYGYTF. The CDR3 DNA reads as TGCAGTGCTAGAGTCTATGGCTACACCTTC.